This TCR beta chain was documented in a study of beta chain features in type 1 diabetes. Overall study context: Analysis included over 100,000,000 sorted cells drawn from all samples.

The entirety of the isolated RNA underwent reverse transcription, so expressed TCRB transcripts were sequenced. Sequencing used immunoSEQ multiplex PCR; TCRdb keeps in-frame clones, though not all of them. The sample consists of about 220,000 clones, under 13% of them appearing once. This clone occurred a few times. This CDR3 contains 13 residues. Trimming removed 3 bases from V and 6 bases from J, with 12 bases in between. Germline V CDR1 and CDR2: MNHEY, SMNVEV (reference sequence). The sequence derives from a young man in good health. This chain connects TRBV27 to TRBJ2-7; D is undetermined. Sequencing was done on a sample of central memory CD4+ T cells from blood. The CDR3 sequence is CASSFRPRSEQYF. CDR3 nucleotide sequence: TGTGCCAGCAGTTTCCGGCCCCGGTCCGAGCAGTACTTC.